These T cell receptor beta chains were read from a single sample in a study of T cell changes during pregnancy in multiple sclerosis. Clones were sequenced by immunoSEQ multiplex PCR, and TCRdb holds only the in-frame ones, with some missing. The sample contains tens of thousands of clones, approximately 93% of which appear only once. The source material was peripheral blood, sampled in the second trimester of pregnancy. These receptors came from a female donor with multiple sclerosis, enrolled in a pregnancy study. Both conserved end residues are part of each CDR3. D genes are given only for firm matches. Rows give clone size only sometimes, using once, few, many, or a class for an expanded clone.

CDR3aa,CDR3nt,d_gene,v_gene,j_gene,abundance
CASSQGDRGEDF,TGTGCCAGCAGTCAAGGGGACCGCGGGGAGGACTTC,.,TRBV2,TRBJ2-7,.
CASSLSGISYNEQFF,TGTGCTAGCAGCCTTAGCGGGATTTCCTACAATGAGCAGTTCTTC,TRBD2,TRBV7-7,TRBJ2-1,.
CASSPELGGTDTQYF,TGTGCCAGCAGCCCTGAGTTGGGCGGCACAGATACGCAGTATTTT,.,TRBV6-4,TRBJ2-3,.
CSVEDGRRLSDTEAFF,TGCAGCGTTGAAGATGGTCGGCGGCTTTCAGACACTGAAGCTTTCTTT,.,TRBV29-1,TRBJ1-1,.
CASSYSDRRRGGYTF,TGTGCCAGCAGTTACTCTGACAGACGCAGGGGTGGCTACACCTTC,.,TRBV6-5,TRBJ1-2,.
CASSLSSPGGIDTQYF,TGTGCCAGCAGCTTGAGTTCGCCAGGGGGCATAGATACGCAGTATTTT,TRBD1,TRBV5-5,TRBJ2-3,.
CASSTVLYEQYF,TGTGCCAGCAGCACAGTACTCTACGAACAGTACTTC,.,TRBV6-6,TRBJ2-7,.
CSVYGGDTGELFF,TGCAGCGTCTACGGAGGGGACACCGGGGAGCTGTTTTTT,.,TRBV29-1,TRBJ2-2,.
CASSLSGGHQETQYF,TGTGCCAGCAGCTTATCGGGGGGTCACCAAGAGACCCAGTACTTC,TRBD2,TRBV11-2,TRBJ2-5,.
CASSYGQYTSEQFF,TGTGCCAGCAGCTACGGACAGTATACAAGTGAGCAGTTCTTC,.,TRBV5-4,TRBJ2-1,.
CASSRYRDTGELFF,TGTGCCAGCAGCCGTTACAGGGACACCGGGGAGCTGTTTTTT,.,TRBV7-3,TRBJ2-2,.
CASSLLAGGSNEQFF,TGTGCCAGCAGCTTGTTAGCGGGGGGAAGCAATGAGCAGTTCTTC,TRBD2,TRBV5-4,TRBJ2-1,.
CASSDFSGYSPLHF,TGTGCCAGCAGTGATTTTTCAGGATATTCACCCCTCCACTTT,.,TRBV25-1,TRBJ1-6,.
CASSPPQGIRHGYTF,TGTGCCAGCTCACCGCCACAGGGGATACGGCATGGCTACACCTTC,TRBD1,TRBV18,TRBJ1-2,.
CAISEPNPGGDGYTF,TGTGCCATCAGTGAGCCTAACCCAGGGGGCGATGGCTACACCTTC,TRBD1,TRBV10-3,TRBJ1-2,.
CASSGGQEIYNEQFF,TGTGCCAGCAGCGGGGGACAGGAAATTTACAATGAGCAGTTCTTC,TRBD1,TRBV5-8,TRBJ2-1,.
CASSQGRAVLERSPLHF,TGCGCCAGCAGCCAAGGCAGGGCAGTTTTAGAAAGGTCACCCCTCCACTTT,.,TRBV4-1,TRBJ1-6,few
CASSALGPNTEAFF,TGCGCCAGCAGTGCTCTGGGCCCCAACACTGAAGCTTTCTTT,.,TRBV10-1,TRBJ1-1,.
CASRQIRGRTGELFF,TGTGCCAGCAGACAAATCAGGGGGCGCACCGGGGAGCTGTTTTTT,TRBD1,TRBV5-8,TRBJ2-2,.
CATATGYNSPLHF,TGTGCCACCGCCACCGGTTATAATTCACCCCTCCACTTT,.,TRBV10-3,TRBJ1-6,.
CASSLVGTPGGAAQYF,TGTGCCAGCAGCTTAGTAGGCACACCCGGTGGAGCGGCCCAGTACTTC,.,TRBV11-2,TRBJ2-5,.
CASSDRQGATGELFF,TGTGCCAGCAGTGATCGGCAGGGGGCGACCGGGGAGCTGTTTTTT,TRBD1,TRBV2,TRBJ2-2,.
CASSSGTSAPGEQFF,TGTGCCAGCAGCTCAGGGACTAGCGCCCCCGGTGAGCAGTTCTTC,TRBD2,TRBV11-2,TRBJ2-1,.
CASSLFSGDEKLFF,TGTGCCAGCAGCTTATTTTCAGGGGATGAAAAACTGTTTTTT,.,TRBV5-4,TRBJ1-4,.
CARSKRTGYSGNTIYF,TGTGCCAGAAGTAAGCGGACGGGATACTCTGGAAACACCATATATTTT,.,TRBV5-3,TRBJ1-3,once
CASSLEAGGYGYTF,TGTGCCAGCAGCTTAGAGGCAGGGGGGTATGGCTACACCTTC,TRBD1,TRBV7-8,TRBJ1-2,.
CASSQGKGTEAFF,TGTGCCAGCTCACAGGGGAAAGGCACTGAAGCTTTCTTT,.,TRBV18,TRBJ1-1,.
CASRDLELPYNSPLHF,TGTGCCAGCCGAGATCTAGAGCTACCTTATAATTCACCCCTCCACTTT,.,TRBV27,TRBJ1-6,.
CASSEPTVPQTQYF,TGTGCCAGCAGTGAACCCACAGTTCCCCAGACCCAGTACTTC,.,TRBV25-1,TRBJ2-5,.
CASSWGTGPQPQHF,TGTGCCAGCAGCTGGGGGACAGGGCCACAGCCCCAGCATTTT,TRBD1,TRBV5-8,TRBJ1-5,once
CASSLGGTWTEAFF,TGTGCCAGCAGCCTAGGGGGCACATGGACTGAAGCTTTCTTT,TRBD1,TRBV7-2,TRBJ1-1,.
CASSTPVFFQGNQPQHF,TGTGCCAGTAGTACCCCTGTCTTTTTTCAGGGCAATCAGCCCCAGCATTTT,.,TRBV19,TRBJ1-5,.
CASSLGTGETQYF,TGTGCCAGCAGCTTAGGGACAGGAGAGACCCAGTACTTC,TRBD1,TRBV11-2,TRBJ2-5,.
CASSHTLQGGYGYTF,TGCGCCAGCAGCCACACTTTACAGGGTGGATATGGCTACACCTTC,.,TRBV4-1,TRBJ1-2,.
CASSVGISVSGELFF,TGTGCCAGCAGCGTAGGAATTTCAGTCTCCGGGGAGCTGTTTTTT,.,TRBV9,TRBJ2-2,.
CASSARDGPYEQYF,TGCGCCAGCAGCGCGCGGGACGGACCCTACGAGCAGTACTTC,.,TRBV4-1,TRBJ2-7,.
CASSHSYGTRRNEQFF,TGTGCCAGCAGCCACTCCTACGGGACTAGACGCAATGAGCAGTTCTTC,TRBD2,TRBV7-6,TRBJ2-1,.
CASSLATGGGNYEQYF,TGTGCCAGCAGCTTAGCGACAGGGGGCGGAAACTACGAGCAGTACTTC,TRBD1,TRBV7-2,TRBJ2-7,.
CASSQESSYEQYF,TGCGCCAGCAGCCAAGAGAGCTCCTACGAGCAGTACTTC,.,TRBV4-1,TRBJ2-7,.
CASSHGTGQGVQPQHF,TGTGCCAGCAGCCACGGGACGGGACAGGGTGTTCAGCCCCAGCATTTT,TRBD1,TRBV11-2,TRBJ1-5,.
CASTTGNTEAFF,TGTGCCAGTACTACAGGAAACACTGAAGCTTTCTTT,.,TRBV19,TRBJ1-1,few
CASSEDRPNNSPLHF,TGTGCCAGCAGTGAAGACAGGCCCAATAATTCACCCCTCCACTTT,.,TRBV25-1,TRBJ1-6,.
CAWSVLAGDWVDNEQFF,TGTGCCTGGAGTGTACTAGCGGGAGATTGGGTTGACAATGAGCAGTTCTTC,TRBD2,TRBV30,TRBJ2-1,.
CASSVERNSPLHF,TGTGCCAGCAGCGTAGAGAGAAATTCACCCCTCCACTTT,.,TRBV9,TRBJ1-6,.
CASSFQTANTEAFF,TGCGCCAGCAGCTTTCAGACAGCGAACACTGAAGCTTTCTTT,.,TRBV5-1,TRBJ1-1,.
CASSATQGSGANVLTF,TGTGCCAGCAGCGCGACACAGGGCTCTGGGGCCAACGTCCTGACTTTC,.,TRBV9,TRBJ2-6,once
CASSTGGGETQYF,TGTGCCAGCTCGACGGGGGGAGGAGAGACCCAGTACTTC,TRBD2,TRBV6-4,TRBJ2-5,.
CASSLTGGGTDTQYF,TGTGCCAGCAGCTTAACCGGGGGTGGCACAGATACGCAGTATTTT,.,TRBV7-3,TRBJ2-3,.
CASSSGRQGGAFF,TGTGCCAGCAGTTCGGGCAGGCAGGGTGGAGCTTTCTTT,.,TRBV6-5,TRBJ1-1,.
CASSLAGTYTEAFF,TGTGCCAGCAGCTTAGCTGGCACGTACACTGAAGCTTTCTTT,.,TRBV7-8,TRBJ1-1,.
CASSPLAGESYEQYF,TGTGCCAGCAGCCCACTAGCGGGGGAGTCCTACGAGCAGTACTTC,TRBD2,TRBV9,TRBJ2-7,.
CASTLGVGGDTQYF,TGTGCCAGCACCCTTGGGGTGGGAGGGGATACGCAGTATTTT,TRBD2,TRBV27,TRBJ2-3,.
CASSEEGAGVETQYF,TGTGCCAGCAGTGAGGAGGGGGCTGGAGTAGAGACCCAGTACTTC,.,TRBV25-1,TRBJ2-5,.